A single sample gave rise to the 24 T cell receptor beta chains below, sequenced in a study of radiotherapy plus CTLA-4 blockade in lung cancer (dated by TCRdb to the late 2010s). The library was generated by the immunoSEQ multiplex PCR assay. Sourced from immuneACCESS, this table was stored by TCRdb with only in-frame sequences that have V and J called. A share of the clones is absent; for the studies checked, an unresolved V gene accounts for under half, and the remainder has no known explanation. Counted in this sample were some 110,000 clones; 85% to 90% of them appeared once. More than 6.5% of the sample belongs to the ten largest clones. The sequencing here drew on peripheral blood, taken from a patient treated with radiotherapy plus ipilimumab. These receptors originate from a human donor with non-small cell lung cancer that progressed on radiotherapy plus ipilimumab.

For this clone: A junction boundary mismatches the germline segment, possibly from a read error. The chain employs TRBV4-2 and TRBJ2-3; D perhaps matches TRBD2 (5 bases). Germline loops: CDR1 LGHNA, CDR2 YNFKEQ. The CDR3 is 14 amino acids. CDR3 coding DNA: TGTGCCAGCAGCCAATCCCGGACTGTCCCGATCCGTAGTTTT. Translating gives CASSQSRTVPIRSF.

This sequence joins TRBV5-1 and TRBJ2-1; D is unresolved. Trimming pared 5 bases from V and 6 bases from J, leaving 12 bases between. The CDR3 covers 13 residues. Germline values: CDR1 SGHRS, CDR2 YFSETQ. The DNA for the CDR3 is TGCGCCAGCAGTTCCGGGCTTTTCAATGAGCAGTTCTTC. It translates to CASSSGLFNEQFF.

The chain recombines TRBV5-3 with TRBJ2-5; TRBD1 aligns across 7 bases. TRBV5-3 is reported as an ORF; its role is uncertain. The trim removed 4 bases at V and 3 bases at J, leaving 9 bases unmatched. The CDR3 extends over 15 amino acids. This CDR3 is CARSRGTVCKETQYF. The CDR3 nucleotides read TGTGCCAGAAGCCGTGGGACAGTGTGTAAAGAGACCCAGTACTTC.

The V call is TRBV27, the J call TRBJ2-1; maybe TRBD2 (5 bases). This CDR3 spans 16 amino acids. Trimming cost V 7 bases and J 0 bases, with 16 bases left between them. In germline, CDR1 is MNHEY, CDR2 SMNVEV (reference sequence). CDR3 sequence: CASKGGRTSSYNEQFF. CDR3 nucleotide sequence: TGTGCCAGCAAGGGCGGGCGGACGAGCTCCTACAATGAGCAGTTCTTC.

V and J are TRBV19 and TRBJ1-5; 12 bases are a match to TRBD1. The germline V gene encodes CDR1 LNHDA and CDR2 SQIVND (reference sequence). J was trimmed by 7 bases and V by 0 bases; bases with no gene match: 4. The CDR3 runs 16 residues. This CDR3 is CASSIDLGQGAQPQHF. The CDR3 DNA follows: TGTGCCAGTAGTATAGATTTGGGACAGGGGGCCCAGCCCCAGCATTTT.

CDR3 nucleotides: TGTGCCAGCAGACCTCACAGGACCTCTGGAAACACCATATATTTT. This codes for CASRPHRTSGNTIYF. The V gene is TRBV6-5, the J gene TRBJ1-3; perhaps TRBD1 as D (5 bases). CDR3 length: 15 residues. CDR1 is MNHEY and CDR2 is SVGAGI in the germline V gene. V was cut by 6 bases and J by 0 bases, with 12 bases left in between.

This rearrangement joins TRBV7-9 to TRBJ1-3; D not certain. Trimming cost V 5 bases and J 0 bases, with 14 bases left between them. CDR1 is SEHNR and CDR2 is FQNEAQ in the germline V gene (reference sequence). This CDR3 spans 16 amino acids. In DNA, the CDR3 is TGTGCCAGCAGCATACTGGGCCCGACCTCTGGAAACACCATATATTTT. Protein product: CASSILGPTSGNTIYF. The variable domain in full, completed from reference TRBV7-9 and TRBJ1-3, reads DTGVSQNPRHKITKRGQNVTFRCDPISEHNRLYWYRQTLGQGPEFLTYFQNEAQLEKSRLLSDRFSAERPKGSFSTLEIQRTEQGDSAMYLCASSILGPTSGNTIYFGEGSWLTVV.

V gene TRBV7-8 combines with J gene TRBJ2-1; maybe TRBD1 (5 bases). Germline-derived CDR1 and CDR2 are SGHVS and FQNEAQ. The CDR3 is made up of 16 amino acids. Trimming took off 5 bases at V and 1 base at J, with 15 bases between the two ends. The CDR3 reads CASSTPTAYSYNEQFF. In nucleotides, the CDR3 is TGTGCCAGCAGCACACCGACAGCTTATTCCTACAATGAGCAGTTCTTC.

The rearrangement joins TRBV6-1 to TRBJ2-3, with D perhaps TRBD1 (6 bases). The CDR3 contains 19 residues. V lost 4 bases, J lost 2 bases, and 25 bases lay in between. The V gene's germline CDR1 is MNHNS and CDR2 SASEGT. CDR3 bases: TGTGCCAGCAGTGTCCTTTCCCAGGGGTACTCTAGCCTCACAGATACGCAGTATTTT. Amino acid sequence: CASSVLSQGYSSLTDTQYF.

A few counts support this clone. The V gene is TRBV6-6, the J gene TRBJ1-3; no clear D gene. V shed 4 bases and J shed 0 bases, with 7 bases lying between them. This CDR3 comprises 14 residues. Germline V gene lookup returns CDR1 MNHNY and CDR2 SVGAGI (reference sequence). CDR3 region: CASSFAVSGNTIYF. CDR3 DNA sequence: TGTGCCAGCAGTTTCGCGGTCTCTGGAAACACCATATATTTT.

The V gene is TRBV29-1, the J gene TRBJ2-5; D call uncertain. The CDR3 covers 12 residues. Germline lookup yields CDR1 SQVTM and CDR2 ANQGSEA. The germline V and J ends were trimmed by 6 bases and 2 bases, with 10 bases remaining between them. The CDR3 here is CSVSVGQETQYF. As DNA, the CDR3 is TGCAGCGTCTCCGTAGGGCAAGAGACCCAGTACTTC.

This clone was counted once. Other DNA sequences in this sample translate to the same CDR3. The chain couples TRBV19 to TRBJ1-2, with a tentative D call TRBD1 (5 bases). Germline loops: CDR1 LNHDA, CDR2 SQIVND (reference sequence). The V end lost 4 bases, the J end lost 4 bases, and 7 bases lay between the germline ends. The CDR3 loop spans 12 amino acids. In DNA, the CDR3 is TGTGCCAGTAGTAGAGACAGCTATGGCTACACCTTC. Residues: CASSRDSYGYTF.

The CDR3 sequence: CASSLTGATEAFF. As DNA, the CDR3 is TGTGCCAGCAGTCTTACAGGGGCCACTGAAGCTTTCTTT. The rearrangement uses TRBV6-5 and TRBJ1-1; 7 nucleotides agree with TRBD1. After removal of 5 bases from V and 4 bases from J, the junction contained 4 bases not matched to a gene. The CDR3 is made up of 13 amino acids. The germline CDR1 and CDR2 sequences are MNHEY and SVGAGI.

The chain has TRBV30 and TRBJ2-1, with D possibly matching TRBD2 (5 bases). Germline V gene lookup returns CDR1 GTSNPN and CDR2 SVGIG (reference sequence). This CDR3 has 15 amino acids. Trimming removed 0 bases at V and 7 bases at J, with 16 bases between. The CDR3 bases are TGTGCCTGGAGTGTGGAGGCAGGTCCCTGGAATGAGCAGTTCTTC. Translated, it gives CAWSVEAGPWNEQFF.

J is TRBJ2-3 and V is TRBV19; 10 bases are shared with TRBD2. Germline CDR1 is LNHDA and CDR2 is SQIVND (reference sequence). The CDR3 totals 16 residues. The trim removed 6 bases at V and 2 bases at J, leaving 8 bases unmatched. The CDR3 is CASSRLAGAHTDTQYF. DNA for the CDR3: TGTGCCAGTAGCCGCCTAGCGGGAGCCCACACAGATACGCAGTATTTT.

This chain joins TRBV5-1 and TRBJ1-2, with 9 bases fitting TRBD1. The trim removed 0 bases at V and 4 bases at J, leaving 1 base unmatched. CDR1 and CDR2 (germline): SGHRS, YFSETQ. CDR3 length: 14 amino acids. CDR3 in amino acids: CASSLGTGVYGYTF. DNA of the CDR3: TGCGCCAGCAGCTTGGGGACAGGGGTCTATGGCTACACCTTC.

The chain combines TRBV5-1 with TRBJ2-7; D unresolved. Germline CDR1 reads SGHRS; CDR2 reads YFSETQ. V was clipped by 1 base and J by 0 bases, with 8 bases between them. The CDR3 is made up of 14 amino acids. Here the CDR3 reads CASSLQAASYEQYF. Here the CDR3 DNA reads TGCGCCAGCAGCTTGCAGGCCGCCTCCTACGAGCAGTACTTC. Using reference TRBV5-1 and TRBJ2-7 for the parts outside the CDR3, the full variable domain is KAGVTQTPRYLIKTRGQQVTLSCSPISGHRSVSWYQQTPGQGLQFLFEYFSETQRNKGNFPGRFSGRQFSNSRSEMNVSTLELGDSALYLCASSLQAASYEQYFGPGTRLTVT.

This rearrangement joins TRBV7-9 to TRBJ2-1; perhaps D is TRBD1 or TRBD2 (6 bases each). Trimming cost V 3 bases and J 10 bases, with 19 bases left between them. This CDR3 has 15 amino acids. The germline V gene encodes CDR1 SEHNR and CDR2 FQNEAQ (reference sequence). The CDR3 region has the DNA TGTGCCAGCAGCTTCGGGGGCCTAGTGCGGAGAGAGCAGTTCTTC. Its translation: CASSFGGLVRREQFF. Full variable domain (rest looked up from reference TRBV7-9 and TRBJ2-1): DTGVSQNPRHKITKRGQNVTFRCDPISEHNRLYWYRQTLGQGPEFLTYFQNEAQLEKSRLLSDRFSAERPKGSFSTLEIQRTEQGDSAMYLCASSFGGLVRREQFFGPGTRLTVL.

J is TRBJ2-1 and V is TRBV12-5; 9 nucleotides match TRBD1. The V segment lost 0 bases and the J segment 6 bases; nucleotides outside the gene matches: 9. The CDR3 is 17 residues long. Germline assignment: CDR1 LGHNT and CDR2 FRNRAP. CDR3 DNA sequence: TGTGCTAGTGGTTTGGTACTTAAACAGGGGGCCGGCAATGAGCAGTTCTTC. It codes for CASGLVLKQGAGNEQFF.

The chain couples TRBV1 to TRBJ2-3; the listed D gene, TRBD2, was not tested against the DNA. TRBV1 is a documented pseudogene. The CDR3 runs to 16 residues. The CDR3 sequence: CTSSQDQGLAKDTQYF. The CDR3 region has the DNA TGCACCAGCAGCCAAGATCAGGGACTAGCGAAAGATACGCAGTATTTT.

V and J are TRBV19 and TRBJ2-3; no reliable D call. The germline CDR1 and CDR2 sequences are LNHDA and SQIVND (reference sequence). Trimming pared 8 bases from V and 4 bases from J, leaving 13 bases between. The CDR3 contains 13 residues. CDR3 DNA sequence: TGTGCCAGTCAGCCGGGCCGGGCAGATACGCAGTATTTT. Translated: CASQPGRADTQYF.

The rearrangement uses TRBV7-9 and TRBJ1-1, with D hard to call. Germline V gene data show CDR1 as SEHNR and CDR2 as FQNEAQ (reference sequence). The CDR3 runs to 17 residues. Trimming removed 3 bases at V and 1 base at J, with 18 bases between. The CDR3 DNA is TGTGCCAGCAGCTTTTATATGGCAGGAAGTTCGAACACTGAAGCTTTCTTT. It yields the protein CASSFYMAGSSNTEAFF.

CDR3 nucleotides: TGTGCCAGCAGTGAAAGCCGGTTGGCCCTCCACGAGCAGTACTTC. As protein: CASSESRLALHEQYF. V and J are TRBV6-1 and TRBJ2-7; D remains ambiguous. The CDR3 spans 15 residues. Germline assignment: CDR1 MNHNS and CDR2 SASEGT. V was clipped by 2 bases and J by 5 bases, with 16 bases between them.

The chain uses TRBV7-2 and TRBJ2-7; possible D gene TRBD1, 6 bases. In germline, CDR1 is SGHTA, CDR2 FQGNSA. V was cut by 5 bases and J by 3 bases, with 20 bases left in between. This CDR3 is 16 amino acids long. In DNA form, the CDR3 reads TGTGCCAGCAGCCCTGAAGCAACAGGGTGGATCTACGAGCAGTACTTC. It encodes CASSPEATGWIYEQYF. The whole variable domain, filled in from reference TRBV7-2 and TRBJ2-7, reads GAGVSQSPSNKVTEKGKDVELRCDPISGHTALYWYRQSLGQGLEFLIYFQGNSAPDKSGLPSDRFSAERTGGSVSTLTIQRTQQEDSAVYLCASSPEATGWIYEQYFGPGTRLTVT.